These T cell receptor beta chains were read from a single sample in a study of CD8 T cells in ankylosing spondylitis. TCRdb analysed the 5' RACE reads with MiXCR anew, one entry per CDR3 protein. Here the sample spans 350,000 to 450,000 distinct CDR3 sequences, roughly 26% being singletons. Material: blood, either unsorted or a sorted T cell fraction (not recorded which). The receptors originated from a male donor with ankylosing spondylitis. The CDR3 runs from the conserved cysteine through the conserved F or W. The D gene is left open where the match is weak. Some rows have no size entry. The others give once, few or many, or a class for an expanded clone.

>13|TRBJ1-2|NA|few|TRBV5-6
TGTGCCAGCAGCTTGGGTCAGAGGGGAGGCTACACCTTC
CASSLGQRGGYTF
>14|TRBJ2-1|NA|many|TRBV12-3/TRBV12-4
TGTGCCAGCACCGTCCAAAGCTCCTACAATGAGCAGTTCTTC
CASTVQSSYNEQFF
>15|TRBJ2-3|TRBD2|few|TRBV12-3/TRBV12-4
TGTGCCAGCAGATTAGCGGGAGGGCCCCCAGATACGCAGTATTTT
CASRLAGGPPDTQYF
>14|TRBJ2-7|TRBD2|NA|TRBV7-2
TGTGCCAGCAGCCGGGGACTAAACCGGTACGAGCAGTACTTC
CASSRGLNRYEQYF
>14|TRBJ2-1|NA|NA|TRBV18
TGTGCCAGCTCCCAGAGCCGGGACTGGGGTGAGCAGTTCTTC
CASSQSRDWGEQFF
>20|TRBJ2-1|TRBD2|NA|TRBV11-2
TGTGCCAGCAGCTTTAGGGTGGGGGCTAGCGGGAGGGCCAAGTACAATGAGCAGTTCTTC
CASSFRVGASGRAKYNEQFF
>16|TRBJ2-1|TRBD2|NA|TRBV5-1
TGCGCCAGCGCGATTAGCGGGAGGGCAGGATACAATGAGCAGTTCTTC
CASAISGRAGYNEQFF
>15|TRBJ2-1|TRBD2|NA|TRBV12-3/TRBV12-4
TGTGCCAGCAGGGACCGACTAGCGGGATACAATGAGCAGTTCTTC
CASRDRLAGYNEQFF
>14|TRBJ2-7|TRBD1|NA|TRBV7-2
TGTGCCAGCAGCTTAATAGGGGGCGTATACGAGCAGTACTTC
CASSLIGGVYEQYF
>16|TRBJ2-4|NA|few|TRBV7-2
TGTGCCAGCAGCTTATGGGGGAGGGGGGTTGGAAACATTCAGTACTTC
CASSLWGRGVGNIQYF
>14|TRBJ2-1|NA|NA|TRBV5-5
TGTGCCAGCAGTCGTGAAAGTGGGCGGGATGAGCAGTTCTTC
CASSRESGRDEQFF
>13|TRBJ2-2|NA|few|TRBV24-1
TGTGCCACCAGTGGATACGAAACCGGGGAGCTGTTTTTT
CATSGYETGELFF